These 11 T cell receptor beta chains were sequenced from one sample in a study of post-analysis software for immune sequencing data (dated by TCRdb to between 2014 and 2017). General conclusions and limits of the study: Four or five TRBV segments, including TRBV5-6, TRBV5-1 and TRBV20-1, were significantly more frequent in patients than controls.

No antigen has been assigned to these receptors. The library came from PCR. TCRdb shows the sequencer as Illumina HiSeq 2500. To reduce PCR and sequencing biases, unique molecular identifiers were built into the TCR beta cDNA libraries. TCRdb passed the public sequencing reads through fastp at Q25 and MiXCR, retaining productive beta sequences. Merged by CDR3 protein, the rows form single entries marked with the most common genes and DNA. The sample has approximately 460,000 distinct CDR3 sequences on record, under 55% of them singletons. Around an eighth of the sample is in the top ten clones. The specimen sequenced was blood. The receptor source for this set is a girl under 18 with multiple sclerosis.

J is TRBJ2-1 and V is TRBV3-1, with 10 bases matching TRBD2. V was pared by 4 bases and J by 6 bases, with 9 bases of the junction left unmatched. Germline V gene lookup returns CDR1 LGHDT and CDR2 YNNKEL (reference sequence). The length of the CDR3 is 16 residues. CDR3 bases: TGTGCCAGCAGCCCCATGCTAGCGGGAGTGGGCAATGAGCAGTTCTTC. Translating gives CASSPMLAGVGNEQFF.

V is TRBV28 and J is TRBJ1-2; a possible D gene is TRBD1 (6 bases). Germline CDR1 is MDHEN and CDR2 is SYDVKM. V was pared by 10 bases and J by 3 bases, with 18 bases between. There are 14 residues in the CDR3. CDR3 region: CATGSGRGDYGYTF. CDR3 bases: TGTGCCACCGGGTCGGGCAGGGGTGACTATGGCTACACCTTC.

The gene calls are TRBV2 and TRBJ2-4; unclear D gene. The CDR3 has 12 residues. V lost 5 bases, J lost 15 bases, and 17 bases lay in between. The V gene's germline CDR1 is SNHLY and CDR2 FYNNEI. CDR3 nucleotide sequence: TGTGCCAGCAGTAGCGAACTATACGAGTCGTACTTC. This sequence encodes CASSSELYESYF.

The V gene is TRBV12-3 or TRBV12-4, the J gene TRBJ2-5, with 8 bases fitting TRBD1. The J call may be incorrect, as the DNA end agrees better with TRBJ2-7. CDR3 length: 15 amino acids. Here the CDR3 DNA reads TGTGCCAGCAGTCGCTCCCTCGGACAGGGCCACGAGCAGTACTTC. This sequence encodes CASSRSLGQGHEQYF.

CDR3 sequence: CASRASGSGNEQFF. As DNA, the CDR3 is TGTGCCAGCAGGGCTAGCGGGAGTGGGAATGAGCAGTTCTTC. This rearrangement joins TRBV2 to TRBJ2-1, with 10 bases matching TRBD2. The ends lost 6 bases at V and 7 bases at J; junction bases unmatched: 6. This CDR3 is built from 14 residues. Germline CDR1 SNHLY, CDR2 FYNNEI.

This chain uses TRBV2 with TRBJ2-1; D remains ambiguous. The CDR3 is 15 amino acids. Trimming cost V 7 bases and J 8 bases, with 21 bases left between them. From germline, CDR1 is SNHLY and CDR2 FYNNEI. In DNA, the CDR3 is TGTGCCAGCACTGGGTTGGCTTACGTTCGGCATGAGCAGTTCTTC. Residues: CASTGLAYVRHEQFF.

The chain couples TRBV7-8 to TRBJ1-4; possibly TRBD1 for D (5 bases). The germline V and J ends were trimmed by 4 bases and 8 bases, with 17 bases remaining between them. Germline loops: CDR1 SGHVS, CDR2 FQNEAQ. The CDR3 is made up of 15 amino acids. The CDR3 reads CASSSGAGLREKLFF. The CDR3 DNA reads TGTGCCAGCAGCTCCGGGGCAGGGTTAAGGGAAAAACTGTTTTTT.

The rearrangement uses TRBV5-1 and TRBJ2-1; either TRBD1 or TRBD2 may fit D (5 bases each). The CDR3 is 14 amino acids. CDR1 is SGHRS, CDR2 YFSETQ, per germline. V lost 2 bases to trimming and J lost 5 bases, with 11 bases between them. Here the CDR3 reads CASSFMRGHNEQFF. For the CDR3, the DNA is TGCGCCAGCAGCTTTATGAGGGGCCACAATGAGCAGTTCTTC.

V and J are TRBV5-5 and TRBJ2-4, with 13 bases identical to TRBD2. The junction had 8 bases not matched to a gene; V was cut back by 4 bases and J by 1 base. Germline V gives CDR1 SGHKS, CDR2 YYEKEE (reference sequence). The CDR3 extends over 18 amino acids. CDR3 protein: CASSGTSGERWAKNIQYF. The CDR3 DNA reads TGTGCCAGCAGCGGGACTAGCGGGGAGAGGTGGGCCAAAAACATTCAGTACTTC.

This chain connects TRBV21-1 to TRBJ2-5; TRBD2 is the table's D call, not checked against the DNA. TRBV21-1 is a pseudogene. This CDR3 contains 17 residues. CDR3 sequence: CASSKNRRLRPRNEQYF. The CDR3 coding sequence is TGTGCCAGCAGCAAAAACAGGAGACTCCGCCCTCGCAATGAGCAGTACTTC.

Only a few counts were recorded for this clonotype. This CDR3 reads CASSLIDSSYNEQFF. For the CDR3, the DNA is TGTGCCAGCAGCTTAATTGACAGCTCCTACAATGAGCAGTTCTTC. The chain employs TRBV7-9 and TRBJ2-1; maybe TRBD1 (5 bases). There are 15 residues in the CDR3. Germline-derived CDR1 and CDR2 are SEHNR and FQNEAQ (reference sequence). Trimming cost V 2 bases and J 0 bases, with 8 bases left between them.